This TCR beta chain was recorded in a study of Graves' ophthalmopathy and Graves' hyperthyroidism. The germline V gene has CDR1 GTSNPN and CDR2 SVGIG (reference sequence). The CDR3 extends over 16 amino acids. V lost 2 bases to trimming and J lost 3 bases; unmatched junction nucleotides: 7. This clonotype was counted ten times or more. Ophthalmopathy not arising within 18 months of follow-up defined hyperthyroidism as stable. Clinical symptoms, serum thyroxine, TRAb, thyroid ultrasound and orbital computed tomography were relied on for diagnosis. The authors amplified TCR beta CDR3 regions, and they did so from RNA transcripts for repertoire sequencing. RT-PCR was first run with HTBI primers, then multiplex PCR in a second round. TCRdb re-called the multiplex PCR reads through MiXCR, storing one row per CDR3 protein. The sample carries 300,000 to 450,000 distinct CDR3 sequences, roughly 17% recorded once.

The chain has TRBV30 and TRBJ2-5, with TRBD2 identical over 12 bases. The sequence derives from an adult woman with stable Graves' hyperthyroidism. Material for sequencing was peripheral blood. The CDR3 DNA follows: TGTGCCTGGAGTACCCTAGCGGGAGGGAGGAAAGAGACCCAGTACTTC. It translates to CAWSTLAGGRKETQYF.